A single sample is the source of the 26 T cell receptor beta chains below, sequenced in a study of CD4+ T cells in melanoma. Assay: immunoSEQ multiplex PCR; the TCRdb copy retains only in-frame clones and omits some. The sample has about 55,000 clones; about 72% are singletons. The sequencing sample was made of tumor tissue. The receptors come from a human donor with melanoma.

This clone came up a few times. The chain joins TRBV20-1 to TRBJ2-1; TRBD2 is a possible D gene (6 bases). Trimming left V 5 bases short and J 6 bases short, with 8 bases between. The germline CDR1 and CDR2 sequences are DFQATT and SNEGSKA (reference sequence). The CDR3 runs to 11 residues. The CDR3 region is CSAWDFNEQFF. The CDR3 DNA reads as TGCAGTGCTTGGGACTTCAATGAGCAGTTCTTC.

The chain joins TRBV5-6 to TRBJ1-3, with no clear D. The CDR3 extends over 16 amino acids. Trimming cost V 1 base and J 0 bases, with 11 bases left between them. Germline V lookup: CDR1 SGHDT, CDR2 YYEEEE. The CDR3 reads CASSLMSLNSGNTIYF. The CDR3 DNA is TGTGCCAGCAGCTTGATGAGCCTCAACTCTGGAAACACCATATATTTT. Supplemented by reference TRBV5-6 and TRBJ1-3, the full variable domain reads DAGVTQSPTHLIKTRGQQVTLRCSPKSGHDTVSWYQQALGQGPQFIFQYYEEEERQRGNFPDRFSGHQFPNYSSELNVNALLLGDSALYLCASSLMSLNSGNTIYFGEGSWLTVV.

The chain employs TRBV11-2 and TRBJ2-2; 9 nucleotides align to TRBD1. Germline assignment: CDR1 SGHAT and CDR2 FQNNGV. Trimming at V came to 5 bases and at J to 0 bases, leaving 4 bases not matched to a gene. The CDR3 has 16 residues. CDR3 DNA: TGTGCCAGCAGCATTACAGGGGGCGCGAACACCGGGGAGCTGTTTTTT. It translates to CASSITGGANTGELFF.

The chain employs TRBV19 and TRBJ2-1; no clear D. V lost 3 bases and J lost 0, with 6 bases in between. The length of the CDR3 is 14 residues. The germline CDR1 and CDR2 sequences are LNHDA and SQIVND (reference sequence). The CDR3 region is CASSIQSSYNEQFF. The DNA of the CDR3 is TGTGCCAGTAGTATCCAGAGCTCCTACAATGAGCAGTTCTTC.

This clone was observed once. The J gene is TRBJ1-5, the V gene TRBV11-2; 12 positions match TRBD1. The CDR3 totals 16 residues. Germline CDR1 SGHAT, CDR2 FQNNGV. V dropped 1 base and J dropped 6; count of bases not matched to a gene: 4. DNA of the CDR3: TGTGCCAGCAGCTTAGGGGACAGGGGGCTATTTCAGCCCCAGCATTTT. It encodes CASSLGDRGLFQPQHF.

This clone was found a few times. The chain links TRBV25-1 to TRBJ1-1; 7 bases agree with TRBD1. Per germline, CDR1 MGHDK and CDR2 SYGVNS. After removal of 2 bases from V and 5 bases from J, the junction contained 11 bases not matched to a gene. The CDR3 extends over 16 amino acids. The CDR3 nucleotides are TGTGCCAGCAGTGAAGAACCGCGACAGGGTAATACTGAAGCTTTCTTT. This gives the protein CASSEEPRQGNTEAFF.

This chain links TRBV19 with TRBJ2-5, with D perhaps given as TRBD1 or TRBD2 (5 bases each). This CDR3 region has 15 residues. The V end lost 5 bases, the J end lost 5 bases, and 18 bases lay between the germline ends. Germline loops: CDR1 LNHDA, CDR2 SQIVND (reference sequence). DNA of the CDR3: TGTGCCAGTAGTTCCTCCTCAGGGTGGGGGGAGACCCAGTACTTC. Translating it yields CASSSSSGWGETQYF.

This clone was counted once. The chain has TRBV6-4 and TRBJ1-5; possible D gene TRBD1, 6 bases. V was shortened by 6 bases and J by 4 bases, with 19 bases between the two germline ends. Germline V gene lookup returns CDR1 MRHNA and CDR2 SNTAGT. This CDR3 contains 16 residues. The CDR3 is CASREPDRIRNQPQHF. The CDR3 bases are TGTGCCAGCAGGGAGCCGGACAGAATAAGGAATCAGCCCCAGCATTTT.

The genes are TRBV9 and TRBJ1-1; TRBD1 aligns across 8 bases. Germline loops: CDR1 SGDLS, CDR2 YYNGEE. V was pared by 4 bases and J by 5 bases, with 10 bases of the junction left unmatched. The length of the CDR3 is 15 residues. CDR3 sequence (DNA): TGTGCCAGCAGCACCCTCGGACAGGGAAGGACTGAAGCTTTCTTT. Protein sequence: CASSTLGQGRTEAFF.

V gene TRBV7-8 combines with J gene TRBJ1-5; D unclear. Germline CDR1 SGHVS, CDR2 FQNEAQ. V lost 2 bases and J lost 9, with 11 bases in between. This CDR3 is built from 13 residues. CDR3 nucleotide sequence: TGTGCCAGCAGCTTAAATGGACGGGGGCCCCAGCATTTT. Translation gives CASSLNGRGPQHF. The whole variable domain, remainder taken from reference TRBV7-8 and TRBJ1-5, is GAGVSQSPRYKVAKRGQDVALRCDPISGHVSLFWYQQALGQGPEFLTYFQNEAQLDKSGLPSDRFFAERPEGSVSTLKIQRTQQEDSAVYLCASSLNGRGPQHFGDGTRLSIL.

The genes are TRBV7-9 and TRBJ2-7; 9 nucleotides match TRBD1. CDR3 length: 16 amino acids. V gave up 1 base and J gave up 2 bases; unmatched junction bases: 6. The germline CDR1 and CDR2 sequences are SEHNR and FQNEAQ (reference sequence). CDR3 loop: CASSLVGQGRTYEQYF. DNA of the CDR3: TGTGCCAGCAGCTTAGTAGGACAGGGGCGAACCTACGAGCAGTACTTC.

The rearrangement uses TRBV5-6 and TRBJ2-3; 10 bases match TRBD2. The CDR3 spans 14 residues. Germline lookup yields CDR1 SGHDT and CDR2 YYEEEE. The V and J ends lost 4 bases and 4 bases, in that order; junction bases with no gene match: 3. The CDR3 sequence is CASSKRGGADTQYF. Written as DNA, the CDR3 is TGTGCCAGCAGCAAGCGGGGGGGCGCAGATACGCAGTATTTT. Using reference TRBV5-6 and TRBJ2-3 for the parts outside the CDR3, the full variable domain is DAGVTQSPTHLIKTRGQQVTLRCSPKSGHDTVSWYQQALGQGPQFIFQYYEEEERQRGNFPDRFSGHQFPNYSSELNVNALLLGDSALYLCASSKRGGADTQYFGPGTRLTVL.

The chain is built from TRBV7-9 and TRBJ2-2; possibly TRBD1 or TRBD2 for D (6 bases each). The V gene lost 3 bases and the J gene lost 10 bases, with 12 bases spanning the gap. Germline values: CDR1 SEHNR, CDR2 FQNEAQ (reference sequence). The CDR3 is made up of 13 amino acids. CDR3 in amino acids: CASSFGGLVELFF. CDR3 nucleotides: TGTGCCAGCAGCTTTGGGGGGCTTGTGGAGCTGTTTTTT.

J is TRBJ1-5 and V is TRBV28; the match to TRBD1 covers 7 bases. CDR1 is MDHEN, CDR2 SYDVKM, per germline. Trimming removed 10 bases from V and 2 bases from J; junction bases left unmatched: 11. The CDR3 runs to 15 residues. The CDR3 DNA follows: TGTGCCATAGGCCCACAGGGGTACGGCAATCAGCCCCAGCATTTT. Its translation: CAIGPQGYGNQPQHF.

The CDR3: CAISSAMQYEQYF. CDR3 sequence (DNA): TGTGCCATCAGTTCGGCAATGCAATACGAGCAGTACTTC. V usage is TRBV10-3 and J usage is TRBJ2-7; D not certain. Trimming took 5 bases from V and 4 from J, leaving 12 bases between them. The length of the CDR3 is 13 residues. Germline loops: CDR1 ENHRY, CDR2 SYGVKD.

This rearrangement joins TRBV19 to TRBJ1-1; 7 bases agree with TRBD1. With 9 bases clipped from V and 0 bases from J, the junction kept 7 bases outside the gene matches. Germline V gives CDR1 LNHDA, CDR2 SQIVND (reference sequence). The CDR3 length is 14 residues. CDR3 amino acids: CASLSRGLNTEAFF. CDR3 coding DNA: TGTGCCAGCCTTTCCAGGGGGTTGAACACTGAAGCTTTCTTT.

The chain uses TRBV6-1 and TRBJ2-7; 7 positions match TRBD1. The germline V gene encodes CDR1 MNHNS and CDR2 SASEGT. The CDR3 covers 15 residues. V gave up 8 bases and J gave up 2 bases; unmatched junction bases: 12. The CDR3 spells CASGVKQGRPYEQYF. The CDR3 DNA reads as TGTGCCAGCGGAGTTAAACAGGGGCGACCCTACGAGCAGTACTTC.

This chain joins TRBV6-6 and TRBJ1-1, with D possibly TRBD1 on 5 matching bases. V dropped 5 bases and J dropped 0 bases, with 7 bases sitting between them. The CDR3 covers 13 residues. Germline V CDR1 and CDR2: MNHNY, SVGAGI (reference sequence). The CDR3, as DNA: TGTGCCAGCAGTCTAGGGGTGAACACTGAAGCTTTCTTT. The encoded protein is CASSLGVNTEAFF.

The chain links TRBV28 to TRBJ2-3; D gene ambiguous. The CDR3 sequence is 11 residues long. The germline V gene encodes CDR1 MDHEN and CDR2 SYDVKM. Trimming removed 6 bases at V and 3 bases at J, with 4 bases between. The CDR3 loop is CASSPTDTQYF. The CDR3 bases are TGTGCCAGCAGCCCGACAGATACGCAGTATTTT.

The chain couples TRBV2 to TRBJ2-7; 7 bases line up with TRBD1. CDR1 is SNHLY, CDR2 FYNNEI, per germline. The V segment lost 5 bases and the J segment 7 bases; nucleotides outside the gene matches: 8. The CDR3 loop spans 13 amino acids. This CDR3 is CASSTMTGSEQYF. CDR3 in DNA: TGTGCCAGCAGTACAATGACAGGGAGTGAGCAGTACTTC.

This clone occurred many times. This CDR3 is CASSVNNRAGGNEQFF. CDR3 DNA sequence: TGTGCCAGCAGCGTAAACAACAGGGCCGGGGGTAATGAGCAGTTCTTC. V and J are TRBV9 and TRBJ2-1, with D perhaps matching TRBD1 or TRBD2 (6 bases each). The CDR3 covers 16 residues. CDR1 is SGDLS, CDR2 YYNGEE, per germline. The germline V and J ends were trimmed by 1 base and 7 bases, with 18 bases remaining between them.

This clone came up many times. The chain is built from TRBV15 and TRBJ2-1; 7 bases map to TRBD1. The germline V gene has CDR1 LNHNV and CDR2 YYDKDF (reference sequence). The CDR3 contains 15 residues. V was pared by 2 bases and J by 1 base, with 2 bases of the junction left unmatched. CDR3 sequence (DNA): TGTGCCACCAGCAGACAGGGGGAATCCTACAATGAGCAGTTCTTC. Translation: CATSRQGESYNEQFF.

V usage is TRBV19 and J usage is TRBJ2-7, with TRBD2 matching 9 bases. The CDR3 is made up of 15 amino acids. Germline V lookup: CDR1 LNHDA, CDR2 SQIVND (reference sequence). After removal of 10 bases from V and 1 base from J, the junction contained 11 bases not matched to a gene. CDR3 sequence: CATTVGLAPSYEQYF. CDR3 coding DNA: TGTGCCACGACCGTCGGACTAGCGCCATCCTACGAGCAGTACTTC.

The chain employs TRBV7-2 and TRBJ2-5; D is undetermined. Per germline, CDR1 SGHTA and CDR2 FQGNSA. This CDR3 comprises 17 residues. The V end lost 5 bases, the J end lost 8 bases, and 27 bases lay between the germline ends. The DNA for the CDR3 is TGTGCCAGCAGCCAACTTCTAGGGAAACTCCATACCATAACCCAGTACTTC. Translated: CASSQLLGKLHTITQYF.

The gene calls are TRBV7-3 and TRBJ2-3, with TRBD2 identical over 9 bases. V lost 1 base and J lost 5; bases outside the gene matches: 4. The CDR3 totals 15 residues. Germline CDR1 and CDR2: SGHTA and FQGTGA. The CDR3: CASSLSGGAIDTQYF. The CDR3 bases are TGTGCCAGCAGCTTAAGCGGGGGGGCCATAGATACGCAGTATTTT.

This clone was observed a handful of times. The chain links TRBV4-1 to TRBJ1-1; a weak D match, TRBD1 (6 bases). Trimming took off 1 base at V and 2 bases at J, with 11 bases between the two ends. CDR3 size: 15 residues. Per germline, CDR1 MGHRA and CDR2 YSYEKL. CDR3 coding DNA: TGCGCCAGCAGCCAAGGGCTGGACAGCAACACTGAAGCTTTCTTT. Its translation: CASSQGLDSNTEAFF.